This TCR beta chain was identified during a study of T cell responses to AZD1222 COVID-19 vaccine. V was cut by 2 bases and J by 5 bases, with 19 bases left in between. The CDR3 is made up of 16 amino acids. CDR1 is SGDLS and CDR2 is YYNGEE in the germline V gene. Study results and limitations: Spike-specific TCR breadth rose after two AZD1222 doses, and depth rose as well. White British donors predominated, females outnumbered males, and clonal diversity was possibly underestimated.

Some clones are missing from TCRdb's copy, which holds only in-frame ones; the method was immunoSEQ multiplex PCR. The sample comprises roughly 140,000 clones, 88% of which are singletons, and about 3.4% rests with the top ten. As to this clone: Antigen specificity is unknown.

This specimen consisted of peripheral blood, obtained on day 0 of MenACWY control vaccination. The V call is TRBV9, the J call TRBJ1-2, with D possibly matching TRBD1 (6 bases). This receptor was taken from an adult in good health. In DNA form, the CDR3 reads TGTGCCAGCAGCGTTCTCGTCAGGGGCCCGATTTATGGCTACACCTTC. Translated: CASSVLVRGPIYGYTF.